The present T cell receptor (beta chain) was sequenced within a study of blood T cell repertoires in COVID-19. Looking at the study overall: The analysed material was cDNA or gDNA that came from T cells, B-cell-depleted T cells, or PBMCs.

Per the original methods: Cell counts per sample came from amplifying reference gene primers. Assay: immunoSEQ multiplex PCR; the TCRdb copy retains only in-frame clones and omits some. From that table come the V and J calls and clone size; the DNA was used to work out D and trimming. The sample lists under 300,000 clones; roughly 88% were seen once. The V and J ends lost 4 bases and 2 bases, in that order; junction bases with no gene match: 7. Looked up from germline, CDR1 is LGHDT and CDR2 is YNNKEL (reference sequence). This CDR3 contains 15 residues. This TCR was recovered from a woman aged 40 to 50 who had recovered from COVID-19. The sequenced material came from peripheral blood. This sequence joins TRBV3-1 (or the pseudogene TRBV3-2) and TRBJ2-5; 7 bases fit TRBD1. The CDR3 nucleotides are TGTGCCAGCAGCCCTAGGGACAGACAACAAGAGACCCAGTACTTC. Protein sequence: CASSPRDRQQETQYF.